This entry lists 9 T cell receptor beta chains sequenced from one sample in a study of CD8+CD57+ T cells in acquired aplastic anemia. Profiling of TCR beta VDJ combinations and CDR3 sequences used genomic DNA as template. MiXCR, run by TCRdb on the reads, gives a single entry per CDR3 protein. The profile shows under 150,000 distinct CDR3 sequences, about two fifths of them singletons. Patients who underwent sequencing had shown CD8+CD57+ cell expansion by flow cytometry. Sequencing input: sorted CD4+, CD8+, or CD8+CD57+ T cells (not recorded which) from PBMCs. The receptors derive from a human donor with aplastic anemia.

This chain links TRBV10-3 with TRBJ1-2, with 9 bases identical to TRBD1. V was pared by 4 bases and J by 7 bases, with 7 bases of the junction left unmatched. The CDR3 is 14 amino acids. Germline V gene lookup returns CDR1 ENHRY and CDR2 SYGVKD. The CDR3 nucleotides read TGTGCCATCAGTGTAGGGACAGGGCGGGCTGGCTACACCTTC. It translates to CAISVGTGRAGYTF.

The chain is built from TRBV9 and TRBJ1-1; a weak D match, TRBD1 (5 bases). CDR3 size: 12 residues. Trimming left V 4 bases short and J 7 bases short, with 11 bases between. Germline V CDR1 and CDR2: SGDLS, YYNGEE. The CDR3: CASSPRGDEAFF. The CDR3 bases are TGTGCCAGCAGCCCCCGGGGGGATGAAGCTTTCTTT.

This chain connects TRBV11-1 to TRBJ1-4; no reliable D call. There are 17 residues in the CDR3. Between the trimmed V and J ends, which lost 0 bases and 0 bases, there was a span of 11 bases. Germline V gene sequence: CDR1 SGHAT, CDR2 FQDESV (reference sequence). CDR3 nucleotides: TGTGCCAGCAGCTTAGCCAATGGTAGGGCAACTAATGAAAAACTGTTTTTT. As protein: CASSLANGRATNEKLFF. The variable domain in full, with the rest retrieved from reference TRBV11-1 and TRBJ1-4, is EAEVAQSPRYKITEKSQAVAFWCDPISGHATLYWYRQILGQGPELLVQFQDESVVDDSQLPKDRFSAERLKGVDSTLKIQPAELGDSAMYLCASSLANGRATNEKLFFGSGTQLSVL.

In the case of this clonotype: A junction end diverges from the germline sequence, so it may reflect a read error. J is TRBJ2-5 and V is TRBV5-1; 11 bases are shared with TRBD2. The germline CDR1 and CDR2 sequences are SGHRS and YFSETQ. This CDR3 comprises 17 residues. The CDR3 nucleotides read TGCGCCAGCACCTTGGTACTAGCGGGGGCTCAGGGGGAGACCCAGTACTTC. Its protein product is CASTLVLAGAQGETQYF. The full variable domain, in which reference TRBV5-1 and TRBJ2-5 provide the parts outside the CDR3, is KAGVTQTPRYLIKTRGQQVTLSCSPISGHRSVSWYQQTPGQGLQFLFEYFSETQRNKGNFPGRFSGRQFSNSRSEMNVSTLELGDSALYLCASTLVLAGAQGETQYFGPGTRLLVL.

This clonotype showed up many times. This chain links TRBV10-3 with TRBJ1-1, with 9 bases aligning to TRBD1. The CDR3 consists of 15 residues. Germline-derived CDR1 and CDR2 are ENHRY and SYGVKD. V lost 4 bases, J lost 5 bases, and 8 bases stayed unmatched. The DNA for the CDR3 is TGTGCCATCAGTGTGGGGGACAGGGTTGGAACTGAAGCTTTCTTT. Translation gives CAISVGDRVGTEAFF.

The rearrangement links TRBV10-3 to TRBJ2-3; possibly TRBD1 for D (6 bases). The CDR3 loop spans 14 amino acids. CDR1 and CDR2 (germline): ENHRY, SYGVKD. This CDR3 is CTVSSGTPTDTQYF. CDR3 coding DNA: TGTACCGTCAGCTCCGGGACACCCACAGATACGCAGTATTTT.

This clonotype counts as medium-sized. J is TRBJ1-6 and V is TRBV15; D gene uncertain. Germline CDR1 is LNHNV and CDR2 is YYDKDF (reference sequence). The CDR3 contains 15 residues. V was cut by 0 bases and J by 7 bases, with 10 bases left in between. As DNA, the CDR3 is TGTGCCACCAGCAGAGAGGGTTCGGGGAATTCACCCCTCCACTTT. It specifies CATSREGSGNSPLHF.

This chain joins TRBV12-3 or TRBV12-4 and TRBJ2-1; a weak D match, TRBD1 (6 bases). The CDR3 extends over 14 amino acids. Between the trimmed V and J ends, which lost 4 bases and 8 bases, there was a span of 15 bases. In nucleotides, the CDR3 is TGTGCCAGCAGTTCTACAGGGTCTAACGATGAGCAGTTCTTC. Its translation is CASSSTGSNDEQFF.

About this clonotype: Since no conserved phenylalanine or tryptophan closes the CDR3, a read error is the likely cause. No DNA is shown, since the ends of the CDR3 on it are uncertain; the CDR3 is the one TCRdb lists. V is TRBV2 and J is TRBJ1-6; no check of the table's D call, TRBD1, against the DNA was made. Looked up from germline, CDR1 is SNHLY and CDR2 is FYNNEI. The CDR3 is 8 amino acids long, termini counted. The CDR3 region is CASSALSS.